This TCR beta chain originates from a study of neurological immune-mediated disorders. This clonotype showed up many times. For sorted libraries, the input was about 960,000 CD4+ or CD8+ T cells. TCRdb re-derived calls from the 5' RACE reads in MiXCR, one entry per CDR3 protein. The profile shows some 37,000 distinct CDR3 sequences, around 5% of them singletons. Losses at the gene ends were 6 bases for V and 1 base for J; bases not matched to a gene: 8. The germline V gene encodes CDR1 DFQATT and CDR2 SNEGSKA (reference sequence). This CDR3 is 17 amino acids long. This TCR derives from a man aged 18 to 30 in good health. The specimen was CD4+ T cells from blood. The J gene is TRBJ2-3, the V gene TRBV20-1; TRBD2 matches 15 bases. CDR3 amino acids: CSAAPGLAGGRTDTQYF. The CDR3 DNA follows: TGCAGTGCCGCCCCGGGACTAGCGGGGGGACGCACAGATACGCAGTATTTT.